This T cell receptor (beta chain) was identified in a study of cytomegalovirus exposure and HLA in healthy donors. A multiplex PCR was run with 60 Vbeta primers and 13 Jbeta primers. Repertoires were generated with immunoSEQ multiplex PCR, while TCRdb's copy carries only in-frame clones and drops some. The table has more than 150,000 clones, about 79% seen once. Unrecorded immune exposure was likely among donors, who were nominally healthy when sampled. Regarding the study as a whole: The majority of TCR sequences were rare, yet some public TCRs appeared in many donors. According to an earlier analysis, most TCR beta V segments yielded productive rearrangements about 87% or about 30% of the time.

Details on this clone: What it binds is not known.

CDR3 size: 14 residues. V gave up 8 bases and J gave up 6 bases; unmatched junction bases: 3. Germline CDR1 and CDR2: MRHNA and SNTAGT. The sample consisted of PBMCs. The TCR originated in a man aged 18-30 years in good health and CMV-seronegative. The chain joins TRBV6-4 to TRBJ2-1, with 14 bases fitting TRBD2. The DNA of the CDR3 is TGTGCCAGCGCGACTAGCGGGGGGGTCAATGAGCAGTTCTTC. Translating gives CASATSGGVNEQFF.